This is a list of T cell receptor beta chains from one sample in a study of T cell changes during pregnancy in multiple sclerosis. The data were produced by immunoSEQ multiplex PCR, yet TCRdb's version contains in-frame clones alone and is incomplete. The data show tens of thousands of clones, about 92% seen once. Sample: peripheral blood, taken in the third trimester of pregnancy. These receptors all come from a female donor with multiple sclerosis, enrolled in a pregnancy study. CDR3s include the opening cysteine and the closing phenylalanine or tryptophan. A D gene is named only where the DNA matches it firmly. A clone size is listed for some rows: how often the clone was seen (once, few, many), or a class if it is expanded.

d_call	v_call	clone_size	j_call	cdr3_nt	cdr3_aa
TRBD2	TRBV30	.	TRBJ2-1	TGTGCCTGGAGTGTACAAGCGGGGGTCAATGAGCAGTTCTTC	CAWSVQAGVNEQFF
TRBD2	TRBV2	.	TRBJ2-7	TGTGCCAGCAGTGCTAGCGGGGTCAGCTCCTACGAGCAGTACTTC	CASSASGVSSYEQYF
.	TRBV27	.	TRBJ2-2	TGTGCCAGCAGTCCGACCCGCGATGGACGGAGGGTGAGGGCCGGGGAGCTGTTTTTT	CASSPTRDGRRVRAGELFF
.	TRBV7-2	.	TRBJ2-5	TGTGCCAGCAGCTTAGACAGCTTCGAGACCCAGTACTTC	CASSLDSFETQYF
TRBD2	TRBV12-5	once	TRBJ2-5	TGTGCTAGTGGTTTGGACGGGGGGCAAGAGACCCAGTACTTC	CASGLDGGQETQYF
.	TRBV28	once	TRBJ1-3	TGTGCCAGCAGTGTCCCGGGGGGCGAGTCGAGAAACACCATATATTTT	CASSVPGGESRNTIYF
.	TRBV2	.	TRBJ2-7	TGTGCCAGCAGGGTAGGGGGAGGGTACGAGCAGTACTTC	CASRVGGGYEQYF
.	TRBV9	.	TRBJ1-2	TGTGCCAGCAGCGAGAAGGGGTATGGCTACACCTTC	CASSEKGYGYTF
.	TRBV6-6	.	TRBJ2-5	TGTGCCAGCGATAATGGCAGGGAAGGCCAAGAGACCCAGTACTTC	CASDNGREGQETQYF
.	TRBV6-4	.	TRBJ2-1	TGTGCCAGCAGTGACTCAAGCGGAGCCTACAATGAGCAGTTCTTC	CASSDSSGAYNEQFF
TRBD2	TRBV6-4	.	TRBJ2-1	TGTGCCAGCAGTAAACTAGCGGGAGGTGGGGGTACGTCCTACAATGAGCAGTTCTTC	CASSKLAGGGGTSYNEQFF
TRBD1	TRBV6-5	.	TRBJ1-6	TGTGCCAGCAGAAGGGGGCTGCATTCACCCCTCCACTTT	CASRRGLHSPLHF
.	TRBV9	.	TRBJ2-7	TGTGCCAGCAGCATCGGCCCAGGCTACGAGCAGTACTTC	CASSIGPGYEQYF
TRBD1	TRBV5-4	.	TRBJ2-7	TGTGCCAGCAGCCTCCCGGGACAGAGGCTATACGAGCAGTACTTC	CASSLPGQRLYEQYF
TRBD2	TRBV28	once	TRBJ2-7	TGTGCCAGCAGTGTGGTGGCCGGGAGGGCCGTGTACGAGCAGTACTTC	CASSVVAGRAVYEQYF
TRBD1	TRBV6-1	.	TRBJ1-3	TGTGCCAGCAGTGGTAAAAGGGACAGGGCCCTGGAAGGAAACACCATATATTTT	CASSGKRDRALEGNTIYF
TRBD2	TRBV2	.	TRBJ2-5	TGTGCCAGCATTAAGAGAAGGCTAGCGGGAGGGCGGGTCAAAGAGACCCAGTACTTC	CASIKRRLAGGRVKETQYF
.	TRBV6-1	once	TRBJ1-5	TGTGCCAGCACCGCAGGTCAGGGCAATCAGCCCCAGCATTTT	CASTAGQGNQPQHF
.	TRBV7-2	.	TRBJ2-5	TGTGCCAGCAGCCTCAGGGGAAGGGAGACCCAGTACTTC	CASSLRGRETQYF
TRBD2	TRBV28	.	TRBJ2-7	TGTGCCAGCAGTCCGAACCCCGGGGCTAGCGGGAGGTTACCCCTACTCGGGGGAGAGCAGTACTTC	CASSPNPGASGRLPLLGGEQYF
.	TRBV6-5	.	TRBJ1-1	TGTGCCAGCAGTCCCCGGGGGGGCGCGACTGAAGCTTTCTTT	CASSPRGGATEAFF
.	TRBV27	.	TRBJ2-3	TGTGCCAGCAGTCACAGCTCGACAGATACGCAGTATTTT	CASSHSSTDTQYF
.	TRBV21-1	.	TRBJ2-7	TGTGCCAGCCCCAAACCTCAAGGGGCAGGGGGCGTCTACGAGCAGTACTTC	CASPKPQGAGGVYEQYF
.	TRBV5-4	.	TRBJ1-4	TGTGCCAGCAGCTTGGGATCGCGACAGAGTAATGAAAAACTGTTTTTT	CASSLGSRQSNEKLFF
.	TRBV28	.	TRBJ2-1	TGTGCCAGCAGCTTACCCCTGGAGATAAATGAGCAGTTCTTC	CASSLPLEINEQFF
.	TRBV5-1	.	TRBJ1-1	TGCGCCAGCAGCCCAGACGGGTGGTATGAAGCTTTCTTT	CASSPDGWYEAFF
.	TRBV6-4	.	TRBJ1-2	TGTGCCAGCAGCAACACCCCGGGGGAAAGCTATGGCTACACCTTC	CASSNTPGESYGYTF
TRBD2	TRBV7-2	.	TRBJ2-7	TGTGCCAGCAGCTCGATAGCGGGAGTTATGTACGAGCAGTACTTC	CASSSIAGVMYEQYF
.	TRBV5-1	.	TRBJ2-3	TGCGCCAGCAGCTCGGGACACAGAGCAAATACGCAGTATTTT	CASSSGHRANTQYF
.	TRBV7-2	.	TRBJ1-3	TGTGCCAGCAGCACAAGCGGGACGGCCGGAAACACCATATATTTT	CASSTSGTAGNTIYF
.	TRBV2	few	TRBJ2-3	TGTGCCAGCAGTGTACAGGGACGCACAGATACGCAGTATTTT	CASSVQGRTDTQYF
TRBD1	TRBV28	.	TRBJ2-7	TGTGCCAGCAGTTTACCGGGACAGGGGGCCTACGAGCAGTACTTC	CASSLPGQGAYEQYF
TRBD2	TRBV19	.	TRBJ2-1	TGTGCCAGTAGTTTACAGAGCGGGAGCTTCGTCTCCTACAATGAGCAGTTCTTC	CASSLQSGSFVSYNEQFF
TRBD1	TRBV6-1	.	TRBJ2-1	TGTGCCAGCAGGGTAGACAGGGCGTCCTACAATGAGCAGTTCTTC	CASRVDRASYNEQFF
TRBD2	TRBV10-3	.	TRBJ2-5	TGTGCCATCAGTGAGTCTCAGGGCGGACTAGCGGGCACTAAAGAGACCCAGTACTTC	CAISESQGGLAGTKETQYF
.	TRBV27	.	TRBJ2-7	TGTGCCAGCAGTTTATCGGGCAGCCACGAGCAGTACTTC	CASSLSGSHEQYF